These T cell receptor beta chains were read from a single sample in a study of cytomegalovirus exposure and HLA in healthy donors. Produced via immunoSEQ multiplex PCR; TCRdb's table is partial and in-frame only. The sample consists of roughly 120,000 clones, roughly 82% of them appearing once. The sequenced sample was PBMCs. The receptors were sampled from a human donor in good health. CDR3s include the opening cysteine and the closing phenylalanine or tryptophan. The D gene is left open where the match is weak. Part of the rows lack a size; the others show once, few, many or a class for expanded clones.

V	size	length	D	J	CDR3	DNA
TRBV28	.	15	.	TRBJ2-6	CASSLGGQGANVLTF	TGTGCCAGCAGTCTGGGCGGACAAGGGGCCAACGTCCTGACTTTC
TRBV9	.	17	TRBD1	TRBJ1-4	CASSVEGRGRGNEKLFF	TGTGCCAGCAGCGTAGAGGGCAGGGGGAGAGGTAATGAAAAACTGTTTTTT
TRBV27	few	13	.	TRBJ2-7	CASSFRTAREQYF	TGTGCCAGCAGTTTCCGGACAGCCCGGGAGCAGTACTTC
TRBV29-1	once	13	TRBD1	TRBJ2-1	CSATGGSYNEQFF	TGCAGCGCGACAGGGGGTTCCTACAATGAGCAGTTCTTC
TRBV4-1	.	17	TRBD2	TRBJ2-2	CASSQVWTSGTTGELFF	TGCGCCAGCAGCCAAGTTTGGACTAGCGGGACCACCGGGGAGCTGTTTTTT
TRBV28	.	14	.	TRBJ2-5	CASSLSRGQETQYF	TGTGCCAGCAGTTTATCTCGGGGGCAAGAGACCCAGTACTTC
TRBV19	.	13	.	TRBJ1-5	CASSQGLNQPQHF	TGTGCCAGTAGTCAGGGCCTCAATCAGCCCCAGCATTTT
TRBV27	.	15	TRBD2	TRBJ2-1	CASSFSLAGAFEQFF	TGTGCCAGCAGTTTTTCCCTAGCGGGAGCCTTTGAGCAGTTCTTC
TRBV2	once	15	.	TRBJ1-1	CASSPRHRANTEAFF	TGTGCCAGCAGTCCCCGCCACAGGGCGAACACTGAAGCTTTCTTT
TRBV5-1	.	17	TRBD2	TRBJ2-7	CASSNGLAGARTYEQYF	TGCGCCAGCAGCAACGGACTAGCGGGAGCCCGGACCTACGAGCAGTACTTC
TRBV7-2	.	15	TRBD2	TRBJ2-1	CASSPTSGGYNEQFF	TGTGCCAGCAGCCCGACTAGCGGGGGCTACAATGAGCAGTTCTTC
TRBV7-3	.	16	.	TRBJ2-3	CASSSRAGSSTDTQYF	TGTGCCAGCAGCTCCAGAGCGGGTTCTAGCACAGATACGCAGTATTTT
TRBV28	.	15	.	TRBJ1-5	CASSLKGGGNQPQHF	TGTGCCAGCAGTTTAAAGGGAGGGGGGAATCAGCCCCAGCATTTT
TRBV6-4	.	16	.	TRBJ2-1	CASPYLACGSYNEQFF	TGTGCCAGCCCCTACCTCGCGTGTGGCTCCTACAATGAGCAGTTCTTC
TRBV2	many	15	TRBD2	TRBJ2-5	CASGGEGRASKTQYF	TGTGCCAGCGGGGGGGAGGGGAGGGCCTCGAAGACCCAGTACTTC
TRBV7-8	.	18	.	TRBJ1-5	CASSWGHRGLYSNQPQHF	TGTGCCAGCAGCTGGGGACACCGAGGCCTCTATAGCAATCAGCCCCAGCATTTT
TRBV7-9	.	16	TRBD1	TRBJ2-3	CASSSKQGATTDTQYF	TGTGCCAGCAGCTCGAAACAGGGGGCGACGACAGATACGCAGTATTTT
TRBV18	few	15	TRBD1	TRBJ2-7	CASSPNRDRNYEQYF	TGTGCCAGCTCACCGAACCGGGACAGGAACTACGAGCAGTACTTC
TRBV15	.	15	TRBD2	TRBJ2-1	CATSRSSGSYNEQFF	TGTGCCACCAGCAGATCTAGCGGCTCCTACAATGAGCAGTTCTTC
TRBV7-2	.	14	TRBD1	TRBJ2-7	CASSPDRGPYEQYF	TGTGCCAGCAGCCCAGACAGGGGTCCCTACGAGCAGTACTTC
TRBV5-1	once	14	TRBD1	TRBJ1-5	CASSFNRGGQPQHF	TGCGCCAGCAGCTTTAACAGGGGGGGCCAGCCCCAGCATTTT
TRBV7-9	.	10	.	TRBJ1-2	CASSFSGYTF	TGTGCCAGCAGCTTTAGCGGCTACACCTTC
TRBV28	.	15	TRBD1	TRBJ1-1	CASSLWRTGNTEAFF	TGTGCCAGCAGTTTATGGAGGACAGGGAACACTGAAGCTTTCTTT
TRBV2	.	13	TRBD1	TRBJ1-1	CADKTGLGTEAFF	TGTGCCGACAAGACAGGGTTGGGCACTGAAGCTTTCTTT
TRBV5-5	few	17	.	TRBJ2-7	CASSLATKHSASYEQYF	TGTGCCAGCAGCTTGGCCACGAAGCATTCCGCCTCCTACGAGCAGTACTTC
TRBV28	.	12	.	TRBJ1-1	CASSLGRTEAFF	TGTGCCAGCAGTTTAGGTCGGACTGAAGCTTTCTTT
TRBV4-2	.	13	.	TRBJ2-2	CASSLDITGELFF	TGTGCCAGCAGCTTGGACATCACCGGGGAGCTGTTTTTT
TRBV4-1	.	15	TRBD2	TRBJ2-5	CASSQRAGGQETQYF	TGCGCCAGCAGCCAGCGAGCGGGAGGGCAAGAGACCCAGTACTTC
TRBV16	.	15	.	TRBJ1-1	CASSPYQDSWTEAFF	TGTGCCAGCAGCCCGTACCAGGACAGTTGGACTGAAGCTTTCTTT
TRBV9	.	12	.	TRBJ1-4	CASSGIPGHLLF	TGTGCCAGCAGCGGAATACCGGGACACTTGCTTTTT
TRBV27	.	16	.	TRBJ1-3	CASSLTGQVSGNTIYF	TGTGCCAGCAGTTTAACAGGGCAAGTCTCTGGAAACACCATATATTTT
TRBV4-1	.	14	.	TRBJ1-2	CASSQEATVYGYTF	TGCGCCAGCAGCCAAGAGGCGACAGTCTATGGCTACACCTTC
TRBV7-6	.	17	TRBD2	TRBJ2-1	CASSLNVAGDRWDEQFF	TGTGCCAGCAGCTTAAATGTAGCGGGAGACCGCTGGGATGAGCAGTTCTTC
TRBV6-1	.	18	.	TRBJ1-4	CASSGTQGTRMANEKLFF	TGTGCCAGCAGTGGGACACAGGGTACGCGTATGGCTAATGAAAAACTGTTTTTT
TRBV6-5	.	16	.	TRBJ1-1	CASSYSSRQVYTEAFF	TGTGCCAGCAGTTACTCTTCCCGACAGGTGTACACTGAAGCTTTCTTT
TRBV29-1	.	15	TRBD1	TRBJ2-7	CSVPRQGEAPYEQYF	TGCAGCGTTCCGCGACAGGGGGAAGCCCCCTACGAGCAGTACTTC
TRBV18	.	11	.	TRBJ2-3	CASTLGDTQYF	TGTGCCAGCACTCTCGGGGATACGCAGTATTTT
TRBV7-6	few	18	TRBD2	TRBJ2-3	CASSTRTSGSVSTDTQYF	TGTGCCAGCAGCACCCGGACTAGCGGGAGTGTTAGCACAGATACGCAGTATTTT
TRBV7-8	few	19	TRBD2	TRBJ2-1	CASSLNPPGTSGRGNEQFF	TGTGCCAGCAGCCTTAATCCCCCCGGGACTAGCGGGAGAGGGAATGAGCAGTTCTTC
TRBV15	.	16	TRBD2	TRBJ2-3	CATSSAPGLETDTQYF	TGTGCCACCAGCTCCGCCCCGGGACTAGAAACAGATACGCAGTATTTT
TRBV27	once	13	TRBD1	TRBJ2-7	CASSLGTAYEQYF	TGTGCCAGCAGTTTAGGGACAGCATACGAGCAGTACTTC
TRBV5-6	.	14	.	TRBJ2-1	CASSPRGIYNEQFF	TGTGCCAGCAGCCCCCGGGGGATATACAATGAGCAGTTCTTC
TRBV19	.	17	.	TRBJ1-3	CASSIPQGRTSGNTIYF	TGTGCCAGTAGTATCCCCCAGGGCCGAACCTCTGGAAACACCATATATTTT
TRBV5-6	.	15	.	TRBJ1-1	CASSPLQVMNTEAFF	TGTGCCAGCAGCCCGCTACAGGTTATGAACACTGAAGCTTTCTTT
TRBV21-1	.	17	.	TRBJ2-1	CASSSGASSGTSNEQFF	TGTGCCAGCAGCTCAGGGGCGAGTAGCGGGACTTCAAATGAGCAGTTCTTC
TRBV11-2	.	14	.	TRBJ2-7	CASSLGLTSYEQYF	TGTGCCAGCAGCTTAGGCCTTACTAGTTACGAGCAGTACTTC
TRBV27	.	14	TRBD2	TRBJ2-3	CASQREEFGDTQYF	TGTGCCAGCCAGCGGGAGGAATTCGGAGATACGCAGTATTTT
TRBV5-1	once	13	.	TRBJ1-4	CASSPRGNEKLFF	TGCGCCAGCAGCCCGAGGGGGAATGAAAAACTGTTTTTT
TRBV5-5	.	15	.	TRBJ1-3	CASSLSPISGNTIYF	TGTGCCAGCAGCTTGTCCCCCATCTCTGGAAACACCATATATTTT
TRBV5-1	.	17	TRBD2	TRBJ2-3	CASSSTTKAGATDTQYF	TGCGCCAGCAGCTCAACAACCAAAGCGGGAGCCACAGATACGCAGTATTTT
TRBV5-8	few	18	TRBD1	TRBJ1-4	CASSLKGTGAATNEKLFF	TGTGCCAGCAGCCTCAAAGGGACAGGGGCTGCAACTAATGAAAAACTGTTTTTT
TRBV4-2	.	12	.	TRBJ2-1	CASSQVSSGQFF	TGTGCCAGCAGCCAAGTAAGCAGCGGGCAGTTCTTC
TRBV9	.	12	.	TRBJ2-7	CASSSLPYEQYF	TGTGCCAGCAGCTCTCTCCCCTACGAGCAGTACTTC
TRBV28	.	15	.	TRBJ1-1	CASSPPGLLNTEAFF	TGTGCCAGCAGCCCGCCAGGGCTATTGAACACTGAAGCTTTCTTT
TRBV30	.	15	TRBD2	TRBJ2-2	CAWTGLAVNTGELFF	TGTGCCTGGACGGGACTAGCGGTGAACACCGGGGAGCTGTTTTTT
TRBV5-1	.	15	.	TRBJ2-7	CASSWGDPGIYEQYF	TGCGCCAGCAGCTGGGGGGACCCAGGGATCTACGAGCAGTACTTC
TRBV2	.	12	.	TRBJ2-1	CASRGDWNEQFF	TGTGCCAGCAGGGGAGATTGGAATGAGCAGTTCTTC
TRBV27	.	15	TRBD1	TRBJ1-1	CASSFGQGGAFEAFF	TGTGCCAGCAGTTTCGGACAGGGGGGCGCCTTTGAAGCTTTCTTT
TRBV28	.	12	TRBD1	TRBJ2-1	CATEGQEDEQFF	TGTGCCACCGAGGGACAGGAAGATGAGCAGTTCTTC